This paragraph reports one T cell receptor beta chain. The antigen remains undetermined. The CDR3 sequence is 12 residues long. The germline V and J ends were trimmed by 8 bases and 4 bases, with 11 bases remaining between them. Repertoires were generated with immunoSEQ multiplex PCR, while TCRdb's copy carries only in-frame clones and drops some. The sample has about 27,000 clones, around nine tenths seen once. The data originate from a study of OX40 agonist ivuxolimab in advanced cancers. Study as a whole: Patients enrolled in dose escalation were diagnosed with hepatocellular carcinoma, melanoma, renal cell or head and neck cancer. From 23 to 79 years was the age range, with a mean of 60 years, and about 83% were male.

Study results and caveats: At 0.1 to 3.0 mg/kg and by week 6, CD4+ and CD8+ T cells in the blood had expanded clonally. Low normalized clonal expansion also occurred in some nonresponding patients.

The source is an adult with an advanced solid tumor such as melanoma, head and neck, liver or kidney cancer. The sample consisted of CD4+ or CD8+ T cells sorted from blood, taken in a trial of the OX40 agonist ivuxolimab. This rearrangement joins TRBV23-1 to TRBJ1-2; possible D gene TRBD1, 5 bases. TRBV23-1 is an open reading frame, and its role is uncertain. CDR3 amino acids: CASGGGSYGYTF. The CDR3 nucleotides are TGCGCCAGCGGGGGGGGGTCCTATGGCTACACCTTC.